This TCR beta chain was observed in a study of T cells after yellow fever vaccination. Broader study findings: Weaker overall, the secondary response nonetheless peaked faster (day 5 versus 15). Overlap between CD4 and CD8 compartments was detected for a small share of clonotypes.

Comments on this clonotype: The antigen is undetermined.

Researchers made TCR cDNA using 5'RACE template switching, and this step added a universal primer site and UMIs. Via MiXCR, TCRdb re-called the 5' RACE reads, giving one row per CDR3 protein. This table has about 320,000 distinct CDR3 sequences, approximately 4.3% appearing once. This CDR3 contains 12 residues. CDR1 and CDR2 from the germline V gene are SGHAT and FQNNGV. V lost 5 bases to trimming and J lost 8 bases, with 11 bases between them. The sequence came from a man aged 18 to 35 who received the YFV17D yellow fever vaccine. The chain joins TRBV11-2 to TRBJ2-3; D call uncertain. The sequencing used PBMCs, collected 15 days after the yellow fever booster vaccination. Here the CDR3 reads CASSKLGITQYF. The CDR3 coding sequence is TGTGCCAGCAGCAAATTAGGAATTACGCAGTATTTT.